Below, one T cell receptor beta chain is given with its context. CDR1 and CDR2 (germline): SGHNT, YYREEE (reference sequence). V shed 5 bases and J shed 2 bases, with 14 bases lying between them. This CDR3 spans 15 amino acids. The data belong to a study of blood T cell repertoires in COVID-19. Study-level background: There were acute and convalescent COVID-19 samples, and they came from the United States, Italy and Spain. From T cells, B-cell-depleted T cells, or PBMCs came the material, which was cDNA or gDNA.

In the authors' workflow: Counts of nucleated cells, estimated from reference gene primer amplification, were obtained. Profiling relied on immunoSEQ multiplex PCR, and the TCRdb table lists in-frame clones only, not all of them. V and J calls and clone size follow that table, whereas D and trimming were derived from the DNA. The profile shows approximately 54,000 clones, 90% of them singletons. The sequenced sample was peripheral blood. The chain couples TRBV5-4 to TRBJ2-1; D might be TRBD1 (6 bases). The receptor was derived from a woman aged 40 to 49 with active COVID-19. The CDR3 region is CASSLQGVAYNEQFF. CDR3 DNA sequence: TGTGCCAGCAGTCTACAGGGTGTTGCCTACAATGAGCAGTTCTTC.